The T cell receptor beta chain under discussion was sequenced for a study of T cells in Graves' hyperthyroidism and ophthalmopathy. Exclusions: uncontrolled infection, other autoimmune disease, pregnancy, lactation. Study conclusions and caveats: Ophthalmopathy and stable hyperthyroidism were separated by a 13 V-J model.

Germline CDR1 SSHAT, CDR2 FNYEAQ (reference sequence). The CDR3 runs 13 residues. A few counts support this clonotype. Antigen: not known. There were TCR beta CDR3 regions amplified from RNA transcripts. HTBI primers were the set used in a first-round RT-PCR of the TCR CDR3. One entry per CDR3 protein, called by TCRdb with MiXCR from the multiplex PCR reads. Of about 510,000 distinct CDR3 sequences in the sample, about 46% were seen once. The sample taken for sequencing was peripheral blood or thyroid tissue (not recorded which). The V and J genes are TRBV7-7 and TRBJ2-5; TRBD1 aligns across 7 bases. The receptor comes from an adult woman with Graves' disease, either hyperthyroidism or ophthalmopathy (not recorded which). CDR3: CASPSSTGETQYF. CDR3 sequence (DNA): TGTGCTAGCCCTTCATCGACAGGGGAGACCCAGTACTTC.